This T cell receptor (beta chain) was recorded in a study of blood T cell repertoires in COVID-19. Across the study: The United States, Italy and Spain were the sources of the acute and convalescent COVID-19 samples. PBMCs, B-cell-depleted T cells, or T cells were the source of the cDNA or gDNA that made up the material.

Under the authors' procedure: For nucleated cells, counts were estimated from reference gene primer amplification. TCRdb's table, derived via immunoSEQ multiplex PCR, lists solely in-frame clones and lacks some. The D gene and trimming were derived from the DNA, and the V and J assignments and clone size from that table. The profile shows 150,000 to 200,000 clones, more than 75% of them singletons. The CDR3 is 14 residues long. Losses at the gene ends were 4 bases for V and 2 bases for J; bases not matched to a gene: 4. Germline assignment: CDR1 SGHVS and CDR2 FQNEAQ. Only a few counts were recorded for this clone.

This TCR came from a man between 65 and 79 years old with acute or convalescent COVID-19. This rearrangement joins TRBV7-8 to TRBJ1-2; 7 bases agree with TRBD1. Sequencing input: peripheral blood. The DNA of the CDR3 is TGTGCCAGCAGCTACACGGGACAGAACTATGGCTACACCTTC. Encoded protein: CASSYTGQNYGYTF. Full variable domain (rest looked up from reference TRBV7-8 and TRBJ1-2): GAGVSQSPRYKVAKRGQDVALRCDPISGHVSLFWYQQALGQGPEFLTYFQNEAQLDKSGLPSDRFFAERPEGSVSTLKIQRTQQEDSAVYLCASSYTGQNYGYTFGSGTRLTVV.